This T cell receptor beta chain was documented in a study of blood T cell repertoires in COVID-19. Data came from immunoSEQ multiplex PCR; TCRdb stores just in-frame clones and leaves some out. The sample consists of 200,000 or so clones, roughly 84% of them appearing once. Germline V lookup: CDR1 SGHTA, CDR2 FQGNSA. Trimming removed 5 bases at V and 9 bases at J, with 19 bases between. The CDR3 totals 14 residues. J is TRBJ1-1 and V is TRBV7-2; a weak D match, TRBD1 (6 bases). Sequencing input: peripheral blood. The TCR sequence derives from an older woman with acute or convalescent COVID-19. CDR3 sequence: CASSQSRDNLKAFF. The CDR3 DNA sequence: TGTGCCAGCAGCCAATCGAGGGACAACCTAAAAGCTTTCTTT.